This TCR beta chain was captured by sequencing in a study of T cell changes during pregnancy in multiple sclerosis. V gave up 5 bases and J gave up 4 bases, with 8 bases separating them. Germline CDR1 reads PRHDT; CDR2 reads FYEKMQ (reference sequence). The CDR3 covers 12 residues. Here immunoSEQ multiplex PCR was the method, and the copy in TCRdb shows in-frame clones only, minus some. The sample carries 40,000 or so clones, about nine tenths recorded once. This clonotype was obtained from a female donor with multiple sclerosis, enrolled in a pregnancy study. The sample in question was CD8+ T cells from peripheral blood mononuclear cells, obtained in the second trimester of pregnancy. The rearrangement links TRBV13 to TRBJ2-5; D unresolved. The CDR3 loop is CASSPAGETQYF. The CDR3 nucleotides are TGTGCCAGCAGCCCGGCAGGAGAGACCCAGTACTTC.